This entry concerns a single TCR beta chain. These data come from a study of shared clonotypes between healthy human individuals. For the study at large: In total, the donors were two women and a few men aged 18 to 49. The study used three CD4 naive, three CD4 memory, two CD8 naive and one CD8 memory plate per donor.

Generated by immunoSEQ multiplex PCR, the TCRdb table keeps only in-frame clones and is missing some. The repertoire consists of about 980,000 clones, with over 75% occurring once and the leading ten covering nearly 1.5%. This CDR3 has 16 amino acids. Trimming removed 1 base from V and 4 bases from J; junction bases left unmatched: 6. Germline assignment: CDR1 SGHNT and CDR2 YENEEA. All participating donors were Caucasian adults from Nashville, Tennessee. This clonotype was sampled from a man younger than 35 in good health. J is TRBJ2-5 and V is TRBV11-3, with 10 bases identical to TRBD2. The sequencing sample was made of memory CD4+ T cells sorted from blood. The subset is: CD45RA-negative fraction. The CDR3 DNA follows: TGTGCCAGCAGCTTAGGAGCGGGAGGGTCACGAGAGACCCAGTACTTC. Protein product: CASSLGAGGSRETQYF. Full variable domain (outside the CDR3, taken from reference TRBV11-3 and TRBJ2-5): EAGVVQSPRYKIIEKKQPVAFWCNPISGHNTLYWYLQNLGQGPELLIRYENEEAVDDSQLPKDRFSAERLKGVDSTLKIQPAELGDSAVYLCASSLGAGGSRETQYFGPGTRLLVL.